Below, 14 T cell receptor beta chains from the same sample are listed, as sequenced in a study of blood T cell repertoires in COVID-19. TCRdb keeps only in-frame clones here, not all; method: immunoSEQ multiplex PCR. This repertoire shows 55,000 to 80,000 clones, approximately 78% found once; its top ten account for 13% to 15%. The sequenced sample consisted of peripheral blood. Source of these receptors: a man in his sixties with COVID-19, enrolled during active disease.

The chain is built from TRBV11-3 and TRBJ2-3; maybe TRBD1 (6 bases). V lost 1 base to trimming and J lost 2 bases, with 10 bases between them. The CDR3 is 15 residues long. The V gene's germline CDR1 is SGHNT and CDR2 YENEEA. The CDR3 protein is CASSLGQVSTDTQYF. The CDR3 DNA follows: TGTGCCAGCAGCTTAGGACAGGTTTCCACAGATACGCAGTATTTT. Together with reference TRBV11-3 and TRBJ2-3, the CDR3 gives the full variable domain: EAGVVQSPRYKIIEKKQPVAFWCNPISGHNTLYWYLQNLGQGPELLIRYENEEAVDDSQLPKDRFSAERLKGVDSTLKIQPAELGDSAVYLCASSLGQVSTDTQYFGPGTRLTVL.

This chain uses TRBV10-3 with TRBJ1-2; D might be TRBD1 (6 bases). The CDR3 loop spans 14 amino acids. The V end was cut by 10 bases, the J end by 4 bases, with 19 bases between. Germline V gene sequence: CDR1 ENHRY, CDR2 SYGVKD. CDR3: CATAGGGGSYGYTF. The CDR3 bases are TGTGCCACCGCCGGGGGGGGCGGTAGCTATGGCTACACCTTC.

The genes are TRBV2 and TRBJ2-3, with 10 bases fitting TRBD2. Looked up from germline, CDR1 is SNHLY and CDR2 is FYNNEI. There are 15 residues in the CDR3. V gave up 6 bases and J gave up 3 bases; unmatched junction bases: 6. The CDR3, as DNA: TGTGCCAGCAGGGGCCGGACTAGCGGAACAGATACGCAGTATTTT. Its translation is CASRGRTSGTDTQYF. The variable domain in full, completed from reference TRBV2 and TRBJ2-3, reads EPEVTQTPSHQVTQMGQEVILRCVPISNHLYFYWYRQILGQKVEFLVSFYNNEISEKSEIFDDQFSVERPDGSNFTLKIRSTKLEDSAMYFCASRGRTSGTDTQYFGPGTRLTVL.

The J gene is TRBJ2-7, the V gene TRBV29-1; the match to TRBD1 covers 7 bases. CDR3 size: 16 residues. The V and J ends lost 6 bases and 9 bases, in that order; junction bases with no gene match: 23. Germline V gene lookup returns CDR1 SQVTM and CDR2 ANQGSEA. CDR3 residues: CSVSGQGTEVLRGQYF. Here the CDR3 DNA reads TGCAGCGTGAGCGGCCAGGGGACAGAGGTCCTACGAGGGCAGTACTTC.

This rearrangement joins TRBV11-3 to TRBJ2-2, with no clear D. CDR1 is SGHNT, CDR2 YENEEA, per germline. V was cut by 4 bases and J by 6 bases, with 12 bases left in between. CDR3 size: 14 residues. CDR3 in amino acids: CASSYRSAAGELFF. CDR3 DNA: TGTGCCAGCAGCTATCGGAGTGCCGCCGGGGAGCTGTTTTTT.

The chain joins TRBV30 to TRBJ1-2; TRBD1 is a possible D gene (6 bases). Germline CDR1 GTSNPN, CDR2 SVGIG (reference sequence). The CDR3 length is 12 residues. Trimming took off 0 bases at V and 5 bases at J, with 7 bases between the two ends. The CDR3 DNA is TGTGCCTGGAGTGTAGGGGGTTATGGCTACACCTTC. This codes for CAWSVGGYGYTF.

V is TRBV6-1 and J is TRBJ2-1, with D perhaps matching TRBD2 (6 bases). The CDR3 covers 13 residues. V was shortened by 1 base and J by 7 bases, with 8 bases between the two germline ends. Germline V gene lookup returns CDR1 MNHNS and CDR2 SASEGT. In nucleotides, the CDR3 is TGTGCCAGCAGTGAAGGTAGCGGTAATGAGCAGTTCTTC. This sequence encodes CASSEGSGNEQFF.

This chain links TRBV7-9 with TRBJ1-1; no reliable D call. The CDR3 sequence is 13 residues long. The V end was cut by 4 bases, the J end by 0 bases, with 6 bases between. Germline CDR1 and CDR2: SEHNR and FQNEAQ (reference sequence). CDR3 nucleotides: TGTGCCAGCAGCTCCCCATTGAACACTGAAGCTTTCTTT. It is translated as CASSSPLNTEAFF.

V and J are TRBV4-2 and TRBJ1-1; 11 bases agree with TRBD1. V trimming: 3 bases; J trimming: 8 bases; junction bases outside the gene matches: 5. The CDR3 is 14 amino acids. Germline V gene lookup returns CDR1 LGHNA and CDR2 YNFKEQ. Written as DNA, the CDR3 is TGTGCCAGCAGCCAGGACAGGGGGCCCAGGGAAGCTTTCTTT. It specifies CASSQDRGPREAFF.

The chain carries TRBV2 and TRBJ2-7; 7 nucleotides match TRBD2. CDR3 size: 13 residues. Germline lookup yields CDR1 SNHLY and CDR2 FYNNEI. Germline trimming cut 3 bases from V and 5 bases from J; bases unmatched to any gene: 4. CDR3 DNA sequence: TGTGCCAGCAGTGAGGGCGGGAGTGACGAGCAGTACTTC. Amino acid sequence: CASSEGGSDEQYF.

V and J are TRBV20-1 and TRBJ1-2; no firm D call. V was clipped by 6 bases and J by 4 bases, with 9 bases between them. Germline V gene sequence: CDR1 DFQATT, CDR2 SNEGSKA (reference sequence). This CDR3 spans 11 amino acids. CDR3 in amino acids: CSATDTYGYTF. CDR3 sequence (DNA): TGCAGTGCAACAGACACCTATGGCTACACCTTC.

V usage is TRBV6-5 and J usage is TRBJ1-3; the D is unclear. CDR1 is MNHEY and CDR2 is SVGAGI in the germline V gene. This CDR3 region has 12 residues. The V end was cut by 6 bases, the J end by 8 bases, with 11 bases between. CDR3 bases: TGTGCCAGCAGGGCTGACGCGGACACCATATATTTT. This codes for CASRADADTIYF.

This clone was recorded many times. The V call is TRBV4-2, the J call TRBJ2-5, with D possibly being TRBD2 (5 bases). The CDR3 has 13 residues. V lost 0 bases, J lost 5 bases, and 7 bases lay in between. Germline CDR1 LGHNA, CDR2 YNFKEQ. CDR3 nucleotides: TGTGCCAGCAGCCAAGATCCGGGGGAGACCCAGTACTTC. It encodes CASSQDPGETQYF.

J is TRBJ1-5 and V is TRBV2; D is uncertain. This CDR3 has 16 amino acids. Trimming took 1 base from V and 3 from J, leaving 13 bases between them. CDR1 and CDR2 (germline): SNHLY, FYNNEI. DNA for the CDR3: TGTGCCAGCAGTGAAGGGCCCGGGAGCCCCAATCAGCCCCAGCATTTT. Translation gives CASSEGPGSPNQPQHF.